These 21 T cell receptor beta chains were sequenced from one sample in a study of blood T cell repertoires in COVID-19. This table comes from immunoSEQ multiplex PCR, and its TCRdb copy is limited to in-frame clones, with some not included. Of about 250,000 clones in the sample, 85% to 90% were seen once. Sample: peripheral blood. These TCRs come from an elderly man with acute or convalescent COVID-19.

The chain is built from TRBV6-6 and TRBJ1-1, with D possibly TRBD1 on 5 matching bases. CDR3 length: 15 residues. V shed 6 bases and J shed 1 base, with 15 bases lying between them. CDR1 is MNHNY and CDR2 is SVGAGI in the germline V gene (reference sequence). The CDR3 DNA follows: TGTGCCAGCAGCCTGGGGGGTTTAGAGAACACTGAAGCTTTCTTT. Translation gives CASSLGGLENTEAFF.

This clone has more than one count but fewer than ten. The chain is built from TRBV2 and TRBJ2-6; TRBD1 agrees at 7 bases. Germline CDR1 SNHLY, CDR2 FYNNEI. This CDR3 region has 18 residues. Losses at the gene ends were 6 bases for V and 2 bases for J; bases not matched to a gene: 13. DNA for the CDR3: TGTGCCAGCAGCGACAGGGAACCCAGGCCGGCTGGGGCCAACGTCCTGACTTTC. Protein sequence: CASSDREPRPAGANVLTF.

The chain carries TRBV6-2 or TRBV6-3 and TRBJ1-5, with 7 bases fitting TRBD1. The CDR3 has 16 amino acids. Germline CDR1 reads MNHEY; CDR2 reads SVGEGT. V was clipped by 1 base and J by 3 bases; unmatched bases: 6. CDR3 region: CASSYYLRGANQPQHF. For the CDR3, the DNA is TGTGCCAGCAGTTACTATCTCAGGGGGGCCAATCAGCCCCAGCATTTT.

The rearrangement links TRBV7-9 to TRBJ2-5, with 12 bases aligning to TRBD2. After removal of 4 bases from V and 5 bases from J, the junction contained 5 bases not matched to a gene. The CDR3 sequence is 15 residues long. Looked up from germline, CDR1 is SEHNR and CDR2 is FQNEAQ (reference sequence). The CDR3 DNA reads TGTGCCAGCAGCTATCTAGCGGGAGGGCCGGAGACCCAGTACTTC. As protein: CASSYLAGGPETQYF.

This chain links TRBV27 with TRBJ1-1, with TRBD1 matching over 7 bases. This CDR3 is 16 amino acids long. Germline CDR1 is MNHEY and CDR2 is SMNVEV (reference sequence). V trimming: 2 bases; J trimming: 2 bases; junction bases outside the gene matches: 8. As DNA, the CDR3 is TGTGCCAGCAGTTTAATAGAACAGGGGATTAACACTGAAGCTTTCTTT. The encoded protein is CASSLIEQGINTEAFF.

V and J are TRBV5-1 and TRBJ1-1, with a weak D call TRBD1 (5 bases). Trimming took off 5 bases at V and 5 bases at J, with 16 bases between the two ends. The V gene's germline CDR1 is SGHRS and CDR2 YFSETQ. CDR3 length equals 14 residues. DNA of the CDR3: TGCGCCAGCAGGGGGGGTCTCATGGGGACTGAAGCTTTCTTT. Its protein is CASRGGLMGTEAFF.

The gene calls are TRBV18 and TRBJ2-1, with D perhaps matching TRBD1 (6 bases). Trimming took 3 bases from V and 3 from J, leaving 12 bases between them. CDR3 length: 15 amino acids. CDR1 KGHSH and CDR2 LQKENI come from the germline V gene. The CDR3 coding sequence is TGTGCCAGCTCACCCCGGGACACCTTCTACAATGAGCAGTTCTTC. This translates into CASSPRDTFYNEQFF.

The chain employs TRBV2 and TRBJ1-5; possibly TRBD1 for D (6 bases). Germline CDR1 SNHLY, CDR2 FYNNEI. V lost 5 bases and J lost 2, with 13 bases in between. There are 15 residues in the CDR3. CDR3 DNA sequence: TGTGCCAGCAGTCTGCAGGGGAGGGGCAATCAGCCCCAGCATTTT. Encoded protein: CASSLQGRGNQPQHF.

The chain combines TRBV19 with TRBJ2-5; 11 bases are shared with TRBD2. The CDR3 is 16 amino acids. The ends lost 3 bases at V and 2 bases at J; junction bases unmatched: 5. The germline V gene has CDR1 LNHDA and CDR2 SQIVND (reference sequence). The CDR3 sequence: CASSIGGTSGQETQYF. The DNA of the CDR3 is TGTGCCAGTAGTATTGGAGGGACTAGCGGACAAGAGACCCAGTACTTC.

The sample holds a few counts of this clone. The V call is TRBV6-5, the J call TRBJ1-2, with D possibly TRBD1 on 5 matching bases. Trimming removed 7 bases from V and 3 bases from J, with 18 bases in between. The germline V gene has CDR1 MNHEY and CDR2 SVGAGI. The CDR3 totals 15 residues. The DNA of the CDR3 is TGTGCCAGCAAAGAGACAGACGCAAGATACTATGGCTACACCTTC. Its protein product is CASKETDARYYGYTF.

DNA of the CDR3: TGCAGCGTTGATGGACAGGGGGCAAAAAACATTCAGTACTTC. As protein: CSVDGQGAKNIQYF. The gene calls are TRBV29-1 and TRBJ2-4, with 11 bases that match TRBD1. From germline, CDR1 is SQVTM and CDR2 ANQGSEA. The length of the CDR3 is 14 residues. After removal of 3 bases from V and 4 bases from J, the junction contained 2 bases not matched to a gene.

This clone appeared once. This chain uses TRBV19 with TRBJ1-2, with D possibly being TRBD1 (5 bases). The V end was cut by 7 bases, the J end by 4 bases, with 16 bases between. This CDR3 contains 14 residues. Germline loops: CDR1 LNHDA, CDR2 SQIVND (reference sequence). DNA of the CDR3: TGTGCCAGTACCCTCGGAGGGGACGGCTATGGCTACACCTTC. It is translated as CASTLGGDGYGYTF.

The chain recombines TRBV2 with TRBJ2-1, with 10 bases identical to TRBD2. Germline trimming cut 5 bases from V and 2 bases from J; bases unmatched to any gene: 6. Germline values: CDR1 SNHLY, CDR2 FYNNEI. The CDR3 loop spans 16 amino acids. In nucleotides, the CDR3 is TGTGCCAGCAGTAACCTAGCGGGAGTTGCCTACAATGAGCAGTTCTTC. This gives the protein CASSNLAGVAYNEQFF.

The chain carries TRBV19 and TRBJ2-7; 7 bases are a match to TRBD1. Germline V lookup: CDR1 LNHDA, CDR2 SQIVND (reference sequence). V shed 6 bases, J shed 5 bases, and the junction held 1 base outside the gene matches. CDR3 length: 11 amino acids. The CDR3 here is CASRTGNEQYF. DNA of the CDR3: TGTGCCAGTAGGACAGGGAACGAGCAGTACTTC.

The J gene is TRBJ2-2, the V gene TRBV15; 9 nucleotides align to TRBD1. V shed 1 base and J 1 base; nucleotides not matched to a gene: 1. The germline CDR1 and CDR2 sequences are LNHNV and YYDKDF (reference sequence). The CDR3 is 16 residues long. CDR3 bases: TGTGCCACCAGCAGAGGGACAGGGGTGAACACCGGGGAGCTGTTTTTT. Residues: CATSRGTGVNTGELFF.

CDR3: CATRGTSGESYNEQFF. CDR3 coding DNA: TGTGCCACCAGGGGGACTAGCGGGGAATCCTACAATGAGCAGTTCTTC. V usage is TRBV24-1 and J usage is TRBJ2-1, with TRBD2 matching 13 bases. This CDR3 spans 16 amino acids. With 7 bases clipped from V and 1 base from J, the junction kept 3 bases outside the gene matches. CDR1 and CDR2 from the germline V gene are KGHDR and SFDVKD.

The chain has TRBV9 and TRBJ1-1; maybe TRBD1 (6 bases). The CDR3 sequence is 15 residues long. Trimming removed 0 bases at V and 0 bases at J, with 9 bases between. Germline CDR1 is SGDLS and CDR2 is YYNGEE. CDR3: CASSVDNRVNTEAFF. CDR3 DNA: TGTGCCAGCAGCGTAGATAACAGGGTGAACACTGAAGCTTTCTTT.

This chain connects TRBV7-9 to TRBJ1-2; no reliable D call. The V end lost 4 bases, the J end lost 8 bases, and 8 bases lay between the germline ends. The CDR3 has 11 amino acids. Germline V gene sequence: CDR1 SEHNR, CDR2 FQNEAQ (reference sequence). Written as DNA, the CDR3 is TGTGCCAGCAGCTACTCGGAGGGCTACACCTTC. Translating it yields CASSYSEGYTF.

The CDR3 sequence is CASSPTRESSYNEQFF. Written as DNA, the CDR3 is TGTGCCAGCAGCCCAACCCGCGAGAGCTCCTACAATGAGCAGTTCTTC. This chain joins TRBV5-4 and TRBJ2-1, with D unresolved. V was cut by 4 bases and J by 0 bases, with 14 bases left in between. This CDR3 has 16 amino acids. The germline CDR1 and CDR2 sequences are SGHNT and YYREEE (reference sequence).

Comments on this clone: Other DNA sequences in the same sample also yield this CDR3. The genes are TRBV12-3 or TRBV12-4 and TRBJ1-1; TRBD1 agrees at 8 bases. Trimming took 5 bases from V and 3 from J; bases not matched to a gene: 2. This CDR3 comprises 13 residues. The DNA of the CDR3 is TGTGCCAGCAGTCTGACAGGGGACACTGAAGCTTTCTTT. It codes for CASSLTGDTEAFF.

This rearrangement joins TRBV7-8 to TRBJ2-2, with D perhaps matching TRBD2 (5 bases). This CDR3 contains 14 residues. The V end lost 3 bases, the J end lost 0 bases, and 5 bases lay between the germline ends. Germline V gene data show CDR1 as SGHVS and CDR2 as FQNEAQ. The CDR3 nucleotides read TGTGCCAGCAGCTTGCGGGCGAACACCGGGGAGCTGTTTTTT. This encodes CASSLRANTGELFF.